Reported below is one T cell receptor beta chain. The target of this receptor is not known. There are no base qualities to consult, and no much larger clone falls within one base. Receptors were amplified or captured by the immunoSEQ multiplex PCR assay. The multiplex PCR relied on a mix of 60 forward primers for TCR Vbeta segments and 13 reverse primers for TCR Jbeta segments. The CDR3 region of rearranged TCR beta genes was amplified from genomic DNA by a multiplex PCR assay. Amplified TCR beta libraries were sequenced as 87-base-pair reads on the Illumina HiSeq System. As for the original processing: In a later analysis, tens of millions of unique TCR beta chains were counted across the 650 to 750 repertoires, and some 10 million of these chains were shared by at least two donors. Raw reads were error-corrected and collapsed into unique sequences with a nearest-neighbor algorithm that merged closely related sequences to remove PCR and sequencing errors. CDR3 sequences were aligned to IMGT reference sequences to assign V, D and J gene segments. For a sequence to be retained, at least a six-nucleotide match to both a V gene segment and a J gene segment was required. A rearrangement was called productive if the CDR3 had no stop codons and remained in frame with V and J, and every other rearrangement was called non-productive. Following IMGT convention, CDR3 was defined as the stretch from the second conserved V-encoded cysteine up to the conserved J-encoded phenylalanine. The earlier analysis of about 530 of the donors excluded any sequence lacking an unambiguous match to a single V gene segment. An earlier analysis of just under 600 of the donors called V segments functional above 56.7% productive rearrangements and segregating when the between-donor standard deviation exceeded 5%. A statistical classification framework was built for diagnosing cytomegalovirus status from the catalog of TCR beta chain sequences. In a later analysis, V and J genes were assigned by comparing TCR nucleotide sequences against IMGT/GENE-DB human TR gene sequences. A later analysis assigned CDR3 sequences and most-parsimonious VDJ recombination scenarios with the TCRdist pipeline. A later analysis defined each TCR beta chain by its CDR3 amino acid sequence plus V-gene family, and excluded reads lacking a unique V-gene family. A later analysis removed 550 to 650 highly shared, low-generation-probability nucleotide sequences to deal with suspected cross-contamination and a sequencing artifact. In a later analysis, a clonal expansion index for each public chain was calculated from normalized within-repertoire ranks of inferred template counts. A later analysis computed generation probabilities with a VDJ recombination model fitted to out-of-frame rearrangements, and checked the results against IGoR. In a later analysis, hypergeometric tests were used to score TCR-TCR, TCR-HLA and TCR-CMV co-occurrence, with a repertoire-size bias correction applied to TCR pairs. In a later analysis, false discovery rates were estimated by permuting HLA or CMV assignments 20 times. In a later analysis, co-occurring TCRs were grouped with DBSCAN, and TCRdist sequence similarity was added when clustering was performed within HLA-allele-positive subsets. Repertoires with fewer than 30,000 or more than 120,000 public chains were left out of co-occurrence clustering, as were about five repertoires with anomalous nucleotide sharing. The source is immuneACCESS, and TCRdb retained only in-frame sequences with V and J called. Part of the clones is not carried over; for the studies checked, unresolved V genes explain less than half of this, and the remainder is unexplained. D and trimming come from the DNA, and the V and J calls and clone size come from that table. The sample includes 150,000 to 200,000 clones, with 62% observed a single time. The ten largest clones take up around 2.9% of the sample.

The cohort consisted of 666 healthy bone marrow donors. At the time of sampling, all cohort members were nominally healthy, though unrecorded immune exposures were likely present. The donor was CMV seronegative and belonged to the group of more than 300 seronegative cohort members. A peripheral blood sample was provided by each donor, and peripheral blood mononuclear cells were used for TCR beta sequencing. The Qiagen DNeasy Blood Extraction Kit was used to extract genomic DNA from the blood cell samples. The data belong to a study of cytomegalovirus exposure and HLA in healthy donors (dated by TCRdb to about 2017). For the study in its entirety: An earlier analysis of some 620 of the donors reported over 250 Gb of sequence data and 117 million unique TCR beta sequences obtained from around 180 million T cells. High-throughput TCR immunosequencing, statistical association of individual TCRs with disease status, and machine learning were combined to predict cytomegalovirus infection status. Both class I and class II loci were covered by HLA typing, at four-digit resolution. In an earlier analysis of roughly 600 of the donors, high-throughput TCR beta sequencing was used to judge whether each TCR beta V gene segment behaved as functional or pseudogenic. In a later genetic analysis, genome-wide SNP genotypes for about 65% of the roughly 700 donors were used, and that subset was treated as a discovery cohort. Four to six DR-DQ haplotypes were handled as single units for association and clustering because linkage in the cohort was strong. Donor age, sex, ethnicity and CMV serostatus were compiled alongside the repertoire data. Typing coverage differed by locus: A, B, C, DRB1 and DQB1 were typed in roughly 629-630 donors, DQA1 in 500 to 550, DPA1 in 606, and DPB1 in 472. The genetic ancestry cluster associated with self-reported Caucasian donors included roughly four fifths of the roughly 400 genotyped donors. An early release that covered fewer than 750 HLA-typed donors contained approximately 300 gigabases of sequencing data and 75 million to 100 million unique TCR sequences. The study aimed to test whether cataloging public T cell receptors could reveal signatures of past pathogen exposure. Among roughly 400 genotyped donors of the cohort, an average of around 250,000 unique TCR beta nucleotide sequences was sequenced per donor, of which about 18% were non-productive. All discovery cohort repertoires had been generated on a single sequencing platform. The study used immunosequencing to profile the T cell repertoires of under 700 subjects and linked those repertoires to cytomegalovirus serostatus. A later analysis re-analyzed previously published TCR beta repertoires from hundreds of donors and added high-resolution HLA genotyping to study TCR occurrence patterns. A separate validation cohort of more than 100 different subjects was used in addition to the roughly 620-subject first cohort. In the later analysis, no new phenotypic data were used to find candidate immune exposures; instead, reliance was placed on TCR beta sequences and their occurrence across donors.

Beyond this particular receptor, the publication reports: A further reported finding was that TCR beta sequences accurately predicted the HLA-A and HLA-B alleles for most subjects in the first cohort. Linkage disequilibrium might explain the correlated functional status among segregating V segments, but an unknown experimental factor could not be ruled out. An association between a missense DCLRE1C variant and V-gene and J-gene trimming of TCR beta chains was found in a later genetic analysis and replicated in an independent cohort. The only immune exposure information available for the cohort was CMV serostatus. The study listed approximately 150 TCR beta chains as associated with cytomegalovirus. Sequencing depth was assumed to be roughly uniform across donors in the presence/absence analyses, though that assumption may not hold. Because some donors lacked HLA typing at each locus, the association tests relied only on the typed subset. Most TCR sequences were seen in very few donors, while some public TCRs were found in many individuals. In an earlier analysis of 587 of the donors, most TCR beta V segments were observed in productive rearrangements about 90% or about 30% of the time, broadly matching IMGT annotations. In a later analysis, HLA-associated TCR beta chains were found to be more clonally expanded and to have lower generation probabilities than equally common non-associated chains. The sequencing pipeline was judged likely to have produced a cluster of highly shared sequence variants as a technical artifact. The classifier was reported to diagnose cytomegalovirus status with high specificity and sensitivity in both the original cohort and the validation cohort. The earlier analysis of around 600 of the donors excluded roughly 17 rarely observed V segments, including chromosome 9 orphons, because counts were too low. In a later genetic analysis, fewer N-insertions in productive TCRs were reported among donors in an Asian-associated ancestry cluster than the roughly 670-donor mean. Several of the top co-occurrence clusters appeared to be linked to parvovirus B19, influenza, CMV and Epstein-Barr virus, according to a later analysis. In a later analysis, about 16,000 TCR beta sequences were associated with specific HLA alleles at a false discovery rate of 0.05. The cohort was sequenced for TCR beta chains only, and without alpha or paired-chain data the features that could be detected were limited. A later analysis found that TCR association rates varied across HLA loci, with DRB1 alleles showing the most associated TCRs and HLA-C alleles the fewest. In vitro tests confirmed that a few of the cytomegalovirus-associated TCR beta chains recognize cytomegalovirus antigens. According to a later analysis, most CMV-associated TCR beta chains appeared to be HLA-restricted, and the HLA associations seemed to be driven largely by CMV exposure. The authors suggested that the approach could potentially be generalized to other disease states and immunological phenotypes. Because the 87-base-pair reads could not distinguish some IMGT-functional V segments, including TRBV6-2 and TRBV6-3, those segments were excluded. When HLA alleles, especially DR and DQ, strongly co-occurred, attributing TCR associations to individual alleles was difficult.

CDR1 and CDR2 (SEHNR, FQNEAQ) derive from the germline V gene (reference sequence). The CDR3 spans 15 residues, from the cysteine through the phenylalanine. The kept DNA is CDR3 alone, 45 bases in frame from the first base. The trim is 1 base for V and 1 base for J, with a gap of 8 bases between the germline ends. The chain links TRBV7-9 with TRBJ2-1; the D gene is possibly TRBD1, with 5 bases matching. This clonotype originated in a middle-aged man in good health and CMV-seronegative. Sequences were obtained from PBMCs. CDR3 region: CASSLGQFSYNEQFF. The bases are TGTGCCAGCAGCTTAGGACAGTTTTCCTACAATGAGCAGTTCTTC.